This T cell receptor (beta chain) derives from a study of graft-versus-host responses after intestinal transplantation. Looking at the study overall: Isolated intestinal, liver-intestinal, or multivisceral transplants had been given to the recipients. Each recipient received anti-thymocyte globulin induction, then tacrolimus and steroids for 2 to 3 years.

Data came from immunoSEQ multiplex PCR; TCRdb stores just in-frame clones and leaves some out. The top ten hold around 0.57% of the sample, which has under 85,000 clones, around 96% seen once. For this clone: Antigen: not known.

The germline V gene encodes CDR1 SGHTA and CDR2 FQGNSA. The CDR3 totals 14 residues. Losses at the gene ends were 3 bases for V and 5 bases for J; bases not matched to a gene: 4. Study results and limitations: Allograft clonal ratios (graft-versus-host to host-versus-graft) were high in patients who had graft-donor T cell macrochimerism. Recipient marrow harbored GvH clones, some of which surfaced first in ileum or blood.

The genes are TRBV7-2 and TRBJ2-5; 9 bases agree with TRBD2. The origin of this receptor is a human donor who received an intestinal transplant. Sequenced material: unstimulated CD8+ T cells sorted from spleen or lymph node cells, taken before intestinal transplant. This CDR3 reads CASSFIAGDETQYF. The CDR3 coding sequence is TGTGCCAGCAGCTTCATAGCGGGAGACGAGACCCAGTACTTC.